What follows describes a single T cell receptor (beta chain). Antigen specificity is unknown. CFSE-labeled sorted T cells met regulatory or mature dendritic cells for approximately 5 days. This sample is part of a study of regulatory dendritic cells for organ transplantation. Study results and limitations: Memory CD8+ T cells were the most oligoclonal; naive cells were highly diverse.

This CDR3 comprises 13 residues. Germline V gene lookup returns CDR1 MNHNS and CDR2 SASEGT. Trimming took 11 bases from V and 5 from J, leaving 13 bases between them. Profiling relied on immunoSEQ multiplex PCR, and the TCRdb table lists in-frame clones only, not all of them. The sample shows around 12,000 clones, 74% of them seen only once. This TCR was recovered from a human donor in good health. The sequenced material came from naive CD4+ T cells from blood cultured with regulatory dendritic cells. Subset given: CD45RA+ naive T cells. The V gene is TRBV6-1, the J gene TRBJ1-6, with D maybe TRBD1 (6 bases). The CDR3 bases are TGTGCCGCCTTGACAGGAAATAATTCACCCCTCCACTTT. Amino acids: CAALTGNNSPLHF.